Presented here are 21 T cell receptor beta chains from one specimen sequenced in a study of blood T cells in healthy people across ages. Combining a sample-barcoded 5' primer with a J-beta primer mix, a second PCR ran for about 7 to 11 cycles. TCRdb analysed the 5' RACE reads with MiXCR anew, one entry per CDR3 protein. The table has about 780,000 distinct CDR3 sequences, around 25% seen once; the top ten hold around 3%. These data are also associated with another study on T cells of mothers and their children.

The sequenced sample was blood. These receptor sequences come from a boy between 10 and 17 years old in good health.

The rearrangement joins TRBV6-5 to TRBJ2-7, with D hard to call. The DNA end is more similar to TRBJ2-5, so the J call may be wrong. Germline values: CDR1 MNHEY, CDR2 SVGAGI. This CDR3 has 14 amino acids. The CDR3 nucleotides read TGTGCCAGCAGCCTCTCGCGGATCCAAGAGACCCAGTACTTC. Translating it yields CASSLSRIQETQYF.

This clonotype turned up a few times. J is TRBJ1-4 and V is TRBV4-1, with TRBD1 as a possible D gene (6 bases). Germline V lookup: CDR1 MGHRA, CDR2 YSYEKL. V lost 1 base to trimming and J lost 8 bases, with 14 bases between them. This CDR3 spans 15 amino acids. The CDR3 coding sequence is TGCGCCAGCAGCCAAGTTGGGACACGACTCGAAAAACTGTTTTTT. This encodes CASSQVGTRLEKLFF.

This clonotype was detected many times. The chain has TRBV15 and TRBJ2-5; TRBD2 might be the D (6 bases). The CDR3 extends over 15 amino acids. Trimming removed 0 bases at V and 5 bases at J, with 13 bases between. The germline CDR1 and CDR2 sequences are LNHNV and YYDKDF (reference sequence). CDR3 sequence (DNA): TGTGCCACCAGCAGAGATGCTGGGGCGGGGGAGACCCAGTACTTC. It yields the protein CATSRDAGAGETQYF.

J is TRBJ2-3 and V is TRBV4-2; 9 bases line up with TRBD2. The CDR3 extends over 15 amino acids. Germline values: CDR1 LGHNA, CDR2 YNFKEQ. Trimming cost V 4 bases and J 3 bases; bases outside gene matches: 5. CDR3 protein: CASSRTSEGTDTQYF. The CDR3 nucleotides are TGTGCCAGCAGCCGGACTAGCGAGGGAACAGATACGCAGTATTTT.

This rearrangement joins TRBV9 to TRBJ2-1; D ambiguous. Germline V CDR1 and CDR2: SGDLS, YYNGEE. V shed 0 bases and J shed 8 bases, with 9 bases lying between them. This CDR3 has 13 residues. Written as DNA, the CDR3 is TGTGCCAGCAGCGTAGAGGGCGTCTATGAGCAGTTCTTC. It is translated as CASSVEGVYEQFF.

The rearrangement joins TRBV30 to TRBJ2-1; TRBD2 agrees at 8 bases. V was pared by 6 bases and J by 4 bases, with 11 bases of the junction left unmatched. Germline values: CDR1 GTSNPN, CDR2 SVGIG (reference sequence). The CDR3 runs 15 residues. The CDR3 sequence: CACLAGGVLYNEQFF. The CDR3 bases are TGTGCCTGTTTGGCGGGGGGAGTTCTGTACAATGAGCAGTTCTTC.

This clonotype was observed a handful of times. The chain recombines TRBV6-1 with TRBJ2-5; TRBD1 matches 7 bases. V lost 6 bases, J lost 9 bases, and 13 bases stayed unmatched. Germline V CDR1 and CDR2: MNHNS, SASEGT. The CDR3 runs to 14 residues. DNA of the CDR3: TGTGCCAGCAGCACCGGGACAGAGAAAGCGGCCCAGTACTTC. Translated: CASSTGTEKAAQYF.

The gene calls are TRBV12-3 or TRBV12-4 and TRBJ2-1, with D unresolved. V lost 5 bases and J lost 10, with 12 bases in between. The CDR3 runs to 12 residues. Here the CDR3 DNA reads TGTGCCAGCAGTCCGACTGCCGCAGAGCAGTTCTTC. This codes for CASSPTAAEQFF.

This chain links TRBV15 with TRBJ2-5, with TRBD1 matching 7 bases. CDR1 and CDR2 (germline): LNHNV, YYDKDF (reference sequence). The V and J ends lost 1 base and 2 bases, in that order; junction bases with no gene match: 4. This CDR3 spans 15 amino acids. The CDR3 DNA follows: TGTGCCACCAGCAGAGCGAACAGGGGTCAAGAGACCCAGTACTTC. It translates to CATSRANRGQETQYF.

This clonotype was seen more than once but under ten times. This chain links TRBV2 with TRBJ2-7; D remains unclear. The CDR3 contains 12 residues. The ends were cut back, 4 bases at V and 8 bases at J, with 12 bases in the middle. Germline V gene data show CDR1 as SNHLY and CDR2 as FYNNEI. CDR3 in amino acids: CASSVVEEKQYF. The CDR3 DNA is TGTGCCAGCAGTGTGGTCGAGGAGAAGCAGTACTTC.

This rearrangement joins TRBV7-2 to TRBJ2-5; D is uncertain. Germline V gives CDR1 SGHTA, CDR2 FQGNSA. V lost 5 bases and J 2 bases, leaving 12 bases between the germline ends. The CDR3 runs to 14 residues. CDR3 DNA: TGTGCCAGCAGCGACGGGCCTCCACAAGAGACCCAGTACTTC. It specifies CASSDGPPQETQYF.

A few counts support this clonotype. The V gene is TRBV5-1, the J gene TRBJ2-1; 10 bases line up with TRBD1. Germline V gene sequence: CDR1 SGHRS, CDR2 YFSETQ. This CDR3 comprises 15 residues. V was clipped by 5 bases and J by 10 bases; unmatched bases: 12. The CDR3, as DNA: TGCGCCAGCAGTTTTGACCGGACAGGGGGTTGGGAGCAGTTCTTC. Its protein is CASSFDRTGGWEQFF.

The V gene is TRBV27, the J gene TRBJ2-1; D possibly corresponds to TRBD1 (5 bases). CDR3 size: 13 residues. The V end lost 5 bases, the J end lost 5 bases, and 10 bases lay between the germline ends. Germline values: CDR1 MNHEY, CDR2 SMNVEV (reference sequence). In DNA, the CDR3 is TGTGCCAGCAGTGTGAACAGGAACAATGAGCAGTTCTTC. Its protein product is CASSVNRNNEQFF.

The chain has TRBV11-2 and TRBJ1-1, with D possibly matching TRBD1 (6 bases). V was trimmed by 5 bases and J by 4 bases, leaving 11 bases between them. The CDR3 consists of 13 residues. Germline CDR1 and CDR2: SGHAT and FQNNGV. The CDR3: CASSPGQTTEAFF. The CDR3, as DNA: TGTGCCAGCAGCCCCGGACAGACCACTGAAGCTTTCTTT. The variable domain in full, completed from reference TRBV11-2 and TRBJ1-1, reads EAGVAQSPRYKIIEKRQSVAFWCNPISGHATLYWYQQILGQGPKLLIQFQNNGVVDDSQLPKDRFSAERLKGVDSTLKIQPAKLEDSAVYLCASSPGQTTEAFFGQGTRLTVV.

This chain links TRBV10-3 with TRBJ2-5; D gene ambiguous. V was trimmed by 2 bases and J by 1 base, leaving 8 bases between them. The length of the CDR3 is 14 residues. Germline values: CDR1 ENHRY, CDR2 SYGVKD. The CDR3 nucleotides are TGTGCCATCAGTGAGAACACACCCCAAGAGACCCAGTACTTC. This codes for CAISENTPQETQYF.

The chain links TRBV20-1 to TRBJ2-7, with unresolved D. V was shortened by 3 bases and J by 7 bases, with 16 bases between the two germline ends. This CDR3 contains 13 residues. CDR1 and CDR2 from the germline V gene are DFQATT and SNEGSKA (reference sequence). CDR3 sequence (DNA): TGCAGTGCTAGTAGCCGGTCACGTCCAGAGCAGTACGTC. Translating gives CSASSRSRPEQYV.

The V call is TRBV7-2, the J call TRBJ2-2, with D perhaps assigned TRBD1 or TRBD2 (7 bases each). CDR1 SGHTA and CDR2 FQGNSA come from the germline V gene. V lost 7 bases, J lost 4 bases, and 16 bases lay in between. The CDR3 extends over 15 amino acids. CDR3 sequence: CASTQPRGGTGELFF. The CDR3 DNA is TGTGCCAGCACCCAACCCAGGGGGGGCACCGGGGAGCTGTTTTTT.

The chain carries TRBV12-3 or TRBV12-4 and TRBJ1-5; D unresolved. The CDR3 length is 14 residues. With 5 bases removed from V and 3 bases from J, the gap between germline ends came to 11 bases. The CDR3, as DNA: TGTGCCAGCAGTCCTTCCGGGTTCAATCAGCCCCAGCATTTT. Its translation is CASSPSGFNQPQHF.

This clonotype has more than one count but fewer than ten. J is TRBJ1-1 and V is TRBV5-1; perhaps TRBD1 as D (5 bases). Germline V gene lookup returns CDR1 SGHRS and CDR2 YFSETQ. The CDR3 is made up of 13 amino acids. V was shortened by 4 bases and J by 6 bases, with 13 bases between the two germline ends. CDR3: CASSMFEGSEAFF. The CDR3 DNA reads as TGCGCCAGCAGCATGTTTGAGGGGTCTGAAGCTTTCTTT.

In DNA, the CDR3 is TGCGCCAGCAGCCAAGTAGGGGGAATAGATACGCAGTATTTT. Translation: CASSQVGGIDTQYF. The chain has TRBV4-1 and TRBJ2-3, with TRBD1 as a possible D gene (6 bases). The CDR3 length is 14 residues. Trimming took off 1 base at V and 5 bases at J, with 10 bases between the two ends. Germline V gives CDR1 MGHRA, CDR2 YSYEKL.

This clonotype was counted once. This rearrangement joins TRBV28 to TRBJ2-7; the match to TRBD1 covers 11 bases. The CDR3 sequence is 16 residues long. The ends lost 5 bases at V and 3 bases at J; junction bases unmatched: 9. CDR1 is MDHEN, CDR2 SYDVKM, per germline. CDR3 sequence: CASSPRTGGFGYEQYF. The CDR3 region has the DNA TGTGCCAGCAGTCCACGGACAGGGGGCTTCGGCTACGAGCAGTACTTC.